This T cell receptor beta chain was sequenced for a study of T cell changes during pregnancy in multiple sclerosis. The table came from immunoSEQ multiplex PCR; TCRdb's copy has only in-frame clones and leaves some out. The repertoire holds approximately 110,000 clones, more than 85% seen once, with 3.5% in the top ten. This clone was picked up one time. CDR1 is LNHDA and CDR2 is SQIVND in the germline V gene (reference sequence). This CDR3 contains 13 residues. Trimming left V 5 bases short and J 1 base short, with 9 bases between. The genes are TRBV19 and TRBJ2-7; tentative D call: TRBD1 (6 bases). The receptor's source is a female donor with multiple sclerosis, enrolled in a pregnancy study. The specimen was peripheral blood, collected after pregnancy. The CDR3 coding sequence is TGTGCCAGTAGTCGGGACATATCCTACGAGCAGTACTTC. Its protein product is CASSRDISYEQYF.